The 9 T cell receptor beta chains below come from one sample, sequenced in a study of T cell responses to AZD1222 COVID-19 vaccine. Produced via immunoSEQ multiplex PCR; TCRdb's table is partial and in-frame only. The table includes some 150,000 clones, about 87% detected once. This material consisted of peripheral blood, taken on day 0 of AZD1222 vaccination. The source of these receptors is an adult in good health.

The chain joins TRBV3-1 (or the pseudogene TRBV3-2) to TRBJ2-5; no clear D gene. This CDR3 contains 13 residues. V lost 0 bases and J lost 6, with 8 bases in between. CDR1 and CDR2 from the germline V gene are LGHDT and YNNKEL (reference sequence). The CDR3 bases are TGTGCCAGCAGCCAAGACAGGAAAAAGACCCAGTACTTC. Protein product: CASSQDRKKTQYF.

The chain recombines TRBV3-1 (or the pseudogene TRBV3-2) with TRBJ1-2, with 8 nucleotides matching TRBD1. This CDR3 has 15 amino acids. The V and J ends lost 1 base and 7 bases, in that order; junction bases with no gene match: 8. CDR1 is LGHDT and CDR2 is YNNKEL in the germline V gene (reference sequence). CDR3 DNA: TGTGCCAGCAGCCAAGGCAGGGGGCGCGAGGCTGGCTACACCTTC. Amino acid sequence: CASSQGRGREAGYTF.

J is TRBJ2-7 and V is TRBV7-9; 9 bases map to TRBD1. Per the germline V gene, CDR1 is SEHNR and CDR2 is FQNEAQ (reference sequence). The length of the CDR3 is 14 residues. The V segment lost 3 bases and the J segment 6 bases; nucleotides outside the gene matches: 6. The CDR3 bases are TGTGCCAGCAGCTTCGGACAGGGGCGATCCGAGCAGTACTTC. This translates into CASSFGQGRSEQYF.

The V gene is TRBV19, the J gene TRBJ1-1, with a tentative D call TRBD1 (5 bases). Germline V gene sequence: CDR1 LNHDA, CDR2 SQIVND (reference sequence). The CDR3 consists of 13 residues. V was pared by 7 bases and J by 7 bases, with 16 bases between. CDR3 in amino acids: CASNFLHRSEAFF. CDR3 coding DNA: TGTGCCAGTAATTTCCTCCACAGGAGTGAAGCTTTCTTT.

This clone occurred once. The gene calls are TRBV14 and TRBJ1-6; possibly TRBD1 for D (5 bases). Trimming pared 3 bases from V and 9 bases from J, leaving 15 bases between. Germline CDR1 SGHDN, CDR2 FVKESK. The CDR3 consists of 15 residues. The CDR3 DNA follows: TGTGCCAGCAGCCATCGGGGGTCCTCAGGTTCACCCCTCCACTTT. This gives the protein CASSHRGSSGSPLHF.

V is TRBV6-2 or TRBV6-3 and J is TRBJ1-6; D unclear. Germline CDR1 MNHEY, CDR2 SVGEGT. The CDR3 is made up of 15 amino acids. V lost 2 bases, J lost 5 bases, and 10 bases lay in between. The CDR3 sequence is CASSYARGNNSPLHF. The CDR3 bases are TGTGCCAGCAGTTACGCGCGGGGAAATAATTCACCCCTCCACTTT.

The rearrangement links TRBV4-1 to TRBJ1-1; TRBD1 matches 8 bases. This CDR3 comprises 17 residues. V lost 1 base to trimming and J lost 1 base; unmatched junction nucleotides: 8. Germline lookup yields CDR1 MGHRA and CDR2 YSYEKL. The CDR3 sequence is CASSQVLWDRPNTEAFF. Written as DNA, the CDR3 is TGCGCCAGCAGCCAAGTATTGTGGGACAGGCCGAACACTGAAGCTTTCTTT.

The CDR3 bases are TGCGCCAGCAGTGGACTAGCGGGGGGAGATACGCAGTATTTT. Its translation is CASSGLAGGDTQYF. The chain recombines TRBV10-1 with TRBJ2-3, with 13 bases matching TRBD2. Losses at the gene ends were 4 bases for V and 5 bases for J; bases not matched to a gene: 0. The CDR3 length is 14 residues. Germline V lookup: CDR1 WNHNN, CDR2 SYGVQD (reference sequence).

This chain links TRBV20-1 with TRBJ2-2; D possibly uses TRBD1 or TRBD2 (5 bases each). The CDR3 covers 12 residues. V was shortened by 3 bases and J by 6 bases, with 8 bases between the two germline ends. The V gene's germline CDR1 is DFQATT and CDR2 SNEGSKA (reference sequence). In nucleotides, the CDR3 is TGCAGTGCTAGTCGGGGCGCCGGGGAGCTGTTTTTT. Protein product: CSASRGAGELFF.